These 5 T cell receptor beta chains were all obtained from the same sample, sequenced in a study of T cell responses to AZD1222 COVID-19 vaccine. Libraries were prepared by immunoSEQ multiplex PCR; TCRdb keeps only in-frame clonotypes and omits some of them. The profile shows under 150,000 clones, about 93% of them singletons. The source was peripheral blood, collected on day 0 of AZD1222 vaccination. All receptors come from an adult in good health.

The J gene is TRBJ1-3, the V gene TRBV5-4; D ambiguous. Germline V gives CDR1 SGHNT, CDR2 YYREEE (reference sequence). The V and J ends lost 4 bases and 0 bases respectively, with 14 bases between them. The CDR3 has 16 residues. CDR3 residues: CASSAGPLSSGNTIYF. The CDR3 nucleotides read TGTGCCAGCAGCGCCGGCCCTCTAAGCTCTGGAAACACCATATATTTT.

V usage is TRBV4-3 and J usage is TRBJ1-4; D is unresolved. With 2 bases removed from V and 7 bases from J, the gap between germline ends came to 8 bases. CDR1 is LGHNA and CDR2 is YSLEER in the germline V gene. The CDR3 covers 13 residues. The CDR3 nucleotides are TGCGCCAGCAGCCAAACATTCGGTGAAAAACTGTTTTTT. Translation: CASSQTFGEKLFF.

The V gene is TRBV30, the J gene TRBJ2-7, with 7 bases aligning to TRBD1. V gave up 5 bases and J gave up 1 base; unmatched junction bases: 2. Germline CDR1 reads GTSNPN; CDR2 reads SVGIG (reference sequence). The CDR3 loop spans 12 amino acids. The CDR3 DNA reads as TGTGCCTGGGCCAGGGGGTCCTACGAGCAGTACTTC. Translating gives CAWARGSYEQYF.

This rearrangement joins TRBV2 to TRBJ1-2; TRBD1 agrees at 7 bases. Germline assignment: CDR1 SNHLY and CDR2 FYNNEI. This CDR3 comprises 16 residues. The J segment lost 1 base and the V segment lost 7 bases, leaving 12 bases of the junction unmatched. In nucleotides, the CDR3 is TGTGCCAGCACCCCCCCCGGGGGACAGAATAACTATGGCTACACCTTC. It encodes CASTPPGGQNNYGYTF.

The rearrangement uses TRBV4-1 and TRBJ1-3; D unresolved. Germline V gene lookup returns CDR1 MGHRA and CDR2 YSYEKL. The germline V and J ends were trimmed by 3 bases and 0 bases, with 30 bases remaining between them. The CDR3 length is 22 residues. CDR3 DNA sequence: TGCGCCAGCAGCCACCCCCGTCCCGGATTGGGTCGAGACCGGAGCTCTGGAAACACCATATATTTT. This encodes CASSHPRPGLGRDRSSGNTIYF.